Listed here is a single T cell receptor beta chain. As for the donors, each was a healthy bone marrow donor. In the PCR, 60 Vbeta and 13 Jbeta primers were used. Assay: immunoSEQ multiplex PCR; the TCRdb copy retains only in-frame clones and omits some. The data show over 95,000 clones, 65% to 85% seen once. This specimen comes from a study of cytomegalovirus exposure and HLA in healthy donors. V lost 0 bases and J lost 1; bases outside the gene matches: 6. The CDR3 runs 17 residues. The germline CDR1 and CDR2 sequences are SGHDN and FVKESK. V usage is TRBV14 and J usage is TRBJ1-1; 9 bases line up with TRBD1. This sequence originates from a woman aged 25 to 39 in good health and CMV-seropositive. The sample comprised PBMCs. The CDR3 nucleotides read TGTGCCAGCAGCCAAGATTTACAGGGGGCCTGGAACACTGAAGCTTTCTTT. This translates into CASSQDLQGAWNTEAFF.